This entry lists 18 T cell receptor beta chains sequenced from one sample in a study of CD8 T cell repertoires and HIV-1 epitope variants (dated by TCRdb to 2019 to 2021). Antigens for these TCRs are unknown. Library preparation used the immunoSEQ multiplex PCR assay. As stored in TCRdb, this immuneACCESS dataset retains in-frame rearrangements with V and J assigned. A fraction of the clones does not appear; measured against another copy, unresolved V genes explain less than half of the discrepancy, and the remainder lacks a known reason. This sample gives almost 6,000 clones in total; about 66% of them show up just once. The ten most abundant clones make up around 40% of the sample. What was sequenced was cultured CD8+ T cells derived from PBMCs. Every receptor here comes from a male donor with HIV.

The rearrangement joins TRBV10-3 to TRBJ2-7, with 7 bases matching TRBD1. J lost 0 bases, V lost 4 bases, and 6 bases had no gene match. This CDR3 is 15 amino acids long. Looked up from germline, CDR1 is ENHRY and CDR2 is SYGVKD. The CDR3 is CAISVPGQSSYEQYF. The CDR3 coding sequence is TGTGCCATCAGTGTGCCGGGACAGAGCTCCTACGAGCAGTACTTC.

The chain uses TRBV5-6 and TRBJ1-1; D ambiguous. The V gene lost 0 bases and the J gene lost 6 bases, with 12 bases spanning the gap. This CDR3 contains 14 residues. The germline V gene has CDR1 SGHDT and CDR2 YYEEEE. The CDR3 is CASSLGESVPEAFF. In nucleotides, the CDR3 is TGTGCCAGCAGCTTGGGGGAATCCGTCCCTGAAGCTTTCTTT. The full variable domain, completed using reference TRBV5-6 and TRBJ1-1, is DAGVTQSPTHLIKTRGQQVTLRCSPKSGHDTVSWYQQALGQGPQFIFQYYEEEERQRGNFPDRFSGHQFPNYSSELNVNALLLGDSALYLCASSLGESVPEAFFGQGTRLTVV.

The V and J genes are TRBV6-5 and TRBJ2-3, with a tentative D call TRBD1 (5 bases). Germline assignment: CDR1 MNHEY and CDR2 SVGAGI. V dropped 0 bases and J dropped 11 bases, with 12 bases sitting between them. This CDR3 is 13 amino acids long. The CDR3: CASSYSMSQGQYF. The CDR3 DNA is TGTGCCAGCAGTTACTCGATGTCGCAGGGGCAGTATTTT.

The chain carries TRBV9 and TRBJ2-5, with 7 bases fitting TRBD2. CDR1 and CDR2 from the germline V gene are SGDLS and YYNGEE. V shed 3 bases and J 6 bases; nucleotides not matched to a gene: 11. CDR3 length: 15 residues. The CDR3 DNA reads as TGTGCCAGCAGCGGCCGGGACTATGAGCGGCAGACCCAGTACTTC. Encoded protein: CASSGRDYERQTQYF. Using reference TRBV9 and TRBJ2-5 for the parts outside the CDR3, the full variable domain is DSGVTQTPKHLITATGQRVTLRCSPRSGDLSVYWYQQSLDQGLQFLIQYYNGEERAKGNILERFSAQQFPDLHSELNLSSLELGDSALYFCASSGRDYERQTQYFGPGTRLLVL.

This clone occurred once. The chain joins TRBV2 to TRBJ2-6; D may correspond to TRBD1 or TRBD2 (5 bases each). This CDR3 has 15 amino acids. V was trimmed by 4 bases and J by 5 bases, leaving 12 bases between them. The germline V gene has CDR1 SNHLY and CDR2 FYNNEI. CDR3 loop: CASSAGTLRANVLTF. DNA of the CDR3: TGTGCCAGCAGTGCAGGGACCTTAAGGGCCAACGTCCTGACTTTC. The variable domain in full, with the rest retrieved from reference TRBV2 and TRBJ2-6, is EPEVTQTPSHQVTQMGQEVILRCVPISNHLYFYWYRQILGQKVEFLVSFYNNEISEKSEIFDDQFSVERPDGSNFTLKIRSTKLEDSAMYFCASSAGTLRANVLTFGAGSRLTVL.

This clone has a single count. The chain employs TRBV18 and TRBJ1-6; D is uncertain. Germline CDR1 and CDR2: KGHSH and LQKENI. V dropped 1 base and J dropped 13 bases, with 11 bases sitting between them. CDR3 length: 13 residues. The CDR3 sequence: CASSPLDGPPLHF. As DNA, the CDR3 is TGTGCCAGCTCACCACTGGATGGGCCCCCCCTCCACTTT.

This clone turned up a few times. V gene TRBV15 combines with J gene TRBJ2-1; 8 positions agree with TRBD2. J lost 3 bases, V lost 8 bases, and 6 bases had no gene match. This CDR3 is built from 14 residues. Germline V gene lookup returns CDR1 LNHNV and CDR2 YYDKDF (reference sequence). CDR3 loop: CATQAGDGYNEQFF. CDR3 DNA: TGTGCCACCCAAGCGGGAGATGGCTACAATGAGCAGTTCTTC.

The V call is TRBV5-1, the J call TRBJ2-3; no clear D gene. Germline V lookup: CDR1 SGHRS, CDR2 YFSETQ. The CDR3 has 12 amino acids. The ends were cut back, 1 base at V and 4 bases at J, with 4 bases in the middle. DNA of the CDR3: TGCGCCAGCAGCTTGCCCTCAGATACGCAGTATTTT. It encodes CASSLPSDTQYF.

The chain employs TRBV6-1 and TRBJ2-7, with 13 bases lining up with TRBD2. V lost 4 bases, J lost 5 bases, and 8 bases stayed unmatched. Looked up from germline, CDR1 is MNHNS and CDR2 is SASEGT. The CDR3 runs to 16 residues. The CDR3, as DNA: TGTGCCAGCAGTGCTACTAGCGGGGGGGCCGGCAACGAGCAGTACTTC. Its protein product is CASSATSGGAGNEQYF.

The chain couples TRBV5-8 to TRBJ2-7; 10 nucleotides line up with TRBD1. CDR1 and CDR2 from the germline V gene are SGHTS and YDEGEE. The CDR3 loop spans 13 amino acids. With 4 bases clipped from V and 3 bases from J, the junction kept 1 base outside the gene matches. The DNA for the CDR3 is TGTGCCAGCAGCCGGGACAGGGGCTACGAGCAGTACTTC. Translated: CASSRDRGYEQYF.

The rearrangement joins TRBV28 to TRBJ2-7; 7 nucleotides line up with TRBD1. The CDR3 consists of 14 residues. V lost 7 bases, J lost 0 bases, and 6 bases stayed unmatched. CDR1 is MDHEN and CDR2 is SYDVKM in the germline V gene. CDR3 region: CASKGGEISYEQYF. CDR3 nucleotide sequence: TGTGCCAGCAAAGGGGGCGAAATCTCCTACGAGCAGTACTTC.

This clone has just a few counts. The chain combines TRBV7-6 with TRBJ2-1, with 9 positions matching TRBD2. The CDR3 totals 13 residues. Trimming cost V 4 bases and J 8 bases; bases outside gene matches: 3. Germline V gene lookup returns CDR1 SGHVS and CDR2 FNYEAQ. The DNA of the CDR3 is TGTGCCAGCAGCTCGGGACTAGCCGATGAGCAGTTCTTC. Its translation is CASSSGLADEQFF.

CDR3 nucleotides: TGTGCCAGCAGTACCTCGGAGGGGATGCTTTCTGGAAACACCATATATTTT. This translates into CASSTSEGMLSGNTIYF. This chain connects TRBV28 to TRBJ1-3, with D possibly being TRBD1 (5 bases). V dropped 5 bases and J dropped 1 base, with 18 bases sitting between them. The V gene's germline CDR1 is MDHEN and CDR2 SYDVKM. The CDR3 loop spans 17 amino acids. Full variable domain (remainder filled in from reference TRBV28 and TRBJ1-3): DVKVTQSSRYLVKRTGEKVFLECVQDMDHENMFWYRQDPGLGLRLIYFSYDVKMKEKGDIPEGYSVSREKKERFSLILESASTNQTSMYLCASSTSEGMLSGNTIYFGEGSWLTVV.

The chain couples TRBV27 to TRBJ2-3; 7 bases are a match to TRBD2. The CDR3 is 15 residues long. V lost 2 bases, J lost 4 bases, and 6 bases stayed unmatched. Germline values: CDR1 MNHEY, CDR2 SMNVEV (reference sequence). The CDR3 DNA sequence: TGTGCCAGCAGTTTACGGGGGGTCGGGGCAGATACGCAGTATTTT. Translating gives CASSLRGVGADTQYF.

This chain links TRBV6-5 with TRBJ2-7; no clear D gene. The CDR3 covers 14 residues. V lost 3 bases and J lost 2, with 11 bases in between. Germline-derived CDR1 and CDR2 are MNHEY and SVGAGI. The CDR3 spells CASSYSGPTYEQYF. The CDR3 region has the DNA TGTGCCAGCAGTTATTCCGGGCCCACCTACGAGCAGTACTTC.

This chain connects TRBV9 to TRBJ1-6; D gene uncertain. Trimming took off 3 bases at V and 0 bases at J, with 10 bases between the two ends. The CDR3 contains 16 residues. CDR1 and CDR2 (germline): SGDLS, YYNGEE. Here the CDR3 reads CASSAPGSSYNSPLHF. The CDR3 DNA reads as TGTGCCAGCAGCGCCCCCGGGAGCTCCTATAATTCACCCCTCCACTTT. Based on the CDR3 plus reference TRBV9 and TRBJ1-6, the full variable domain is DSGVTQTPKHLITATGQRVTLRCSPRSGDLSVYWYQQSLDQGLQFLIQYYNGEERAKGNILERFSAQQFPDLHSELNLSSLELGDSALYFCASSAPGSSYNSPLHFGNGTRLTVT.

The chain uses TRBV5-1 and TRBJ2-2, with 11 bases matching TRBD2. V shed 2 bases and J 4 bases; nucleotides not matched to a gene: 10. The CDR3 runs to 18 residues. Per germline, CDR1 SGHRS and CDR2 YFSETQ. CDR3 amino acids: CASSLRPTSGSTTGELFF. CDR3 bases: TGCGCCAGCAGCTTAAGGCCTACTAGCGGGAGCACCACCGGGGAGCTGTTTTTT.

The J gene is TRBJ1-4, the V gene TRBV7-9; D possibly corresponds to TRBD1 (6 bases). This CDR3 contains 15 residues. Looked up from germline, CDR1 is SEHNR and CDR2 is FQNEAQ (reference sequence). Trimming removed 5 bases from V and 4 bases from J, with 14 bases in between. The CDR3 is CASSNPTGDNEKLFF. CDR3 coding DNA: TGTGCCAGCAGCAACCCGACAGGAGATAATGAAAAACTGTTTTTT.